The clone carrying this T cell receptor (beta chain) was seen a few times. These data are taken from a study of T cell changes during pregnancy in multiple sclerosis. TCRdb's copy holds only in-frame clones and misses some; the assay was immunoSEQ multiplex PCR. The sample includes about 38,000 clones, approximately 90% of them seen just once. The germline gives CDR1 GTSNPN, CDR2 SVGIG (reference sequence). The CDR3 covers 13 residues. V shed 5 bases and J shed 5 bases, with 15 bases lying between them. The J gene is TRBJ1-1, the V gene TRBV30, with D maybe TRBD1 (5 bases). The sequence was obtained from a female donor with multiple sclerosis, enrolled in a pregnancy study. The material was CD8+ T cells from peripheral blood mononuclear cells, obtained in the third trimester of pregnancy. DNA for the CDR3: TGTGCCTGGGAGGCTTTCGGGGGAACTGAAGCTTTCTTT. Translating it yields CAWEAFGGTEAFF.